The count of the clone carrying this TCR beta chain is one. This specimen belongs to a study of long-term antiretroviral therapy in people with HIV. This was the immunoSEQ v3.0 assay at survey level. Some clones are missing from TCRdb's copy, which holds only in-frame ones; the method was immunoSEQ multiplex PCR. This sample yields tens of thousands of clones, of which almost 95% are seen a single time; less than 3% belongs to the top ten. Germline CDR1 SGHKS, CDR2 YYEKEE (reference sequence). Trimming removed 4 bases from V and 3 bases from J, with 8 bases in between. This CDR3 is 13 amino acids long.

The origin of this receptor is a man in his fifties with HIV. The material was unsorted PBMCs, obtained 7.4 years after starting antiretroviral therapy. V gene TRBV5-5 combines with J gene TRBJ1-3; the D is unclear. This CDR3 reads CASSIGNGNTIYF. In DNA form, the CDR3 reads TGTGCCAGCAGCATAGGGAATGGAAACACCATATATTTT.